One and the same sample provided the 7 T cell receptor beta chains below, sequenced in a study of OX40 agonist ivuxolimab in advanced cancers. The method behind the library was the immunoSEQ multiplex PCR assay. The source is immuneACCESS, and TCRdb retained only in-frame sequences with V and J called. Part of the clones is not carried over; for the studies checked, unresolved V genes explain less than half of this, and the remainder is unexplained. Here the sample has 55,000 to 65,000 clones; around 90% occur a single time. The ten biggest clones cover 11% to 15% of the sample. Sequenced here: CD4+ or CD8+ T cells sorted from blood, sampled in a trial of the OX40 agonist ivuxolimab. Receptor source: an adult with an advanced solid tumor such as melanoma, head and neck, liver or kidney cancer.

The chain combines TRBV7-9 with TRBJ2-2; D unresolved. Per germline, CDR1 SEHNR and CDR2 FQNEAQ (reference sequence). CDR3 length: 14 amino acids. V lost 5 bases to trimming and J lost 1 base, with 8 bases between them. DNA of the CDR3: TGTGCCAGCAGCGCAGCCGGGAACACCGGGGAGCTGTTTTTT. Its protein product is CASSAAGNTGELFF.

V gene TRBV18 combines with J gene TRBJ1-1, with D tentatively TRBD1 (5 bases). Germline V gives CDR1 KGHSH, CDR2 LQKENI. This CDR3 is built from 18 residues. V was pared by 1 base and J by 0 bases, with 18 bases between. This CDR3 is CASSPLGEPLPMNTEAFF. The CDR3 DNA reads as TGTGCCAGCTCACCACTGGGGGAGCCCCTCCCGATGAACACTGAAGCTTTCTTT.

The chain couples TRBV28 to TRBJ1-2; D ambiguous. Germline V gene lookup returns CDR1 MDHEN and CDR2 SYDVKM. The CDR3 consists of 12 residues. V lost 7 bases and J lost 4, with 10 bases in between. CDR3 sequence (DNA): TGTGCCAGCAATAGAGGCAGCTATGGCTACACCTTC. This sequence encodes CASNRGSYGYTF.

In this sample, this clone turned up once. CDR3: CASSNPGGPSPYEQYF. The CDR3 nucleotides read TGTGCCAGTAGTAATCCAGGGGGGCCAAGCCCCTACGAGCAGTACTTC. The genes are TRBV19 and TRBJ2-7; D possibly corresponds to TRBD1 (7 bases). Per the germline V gene, CDR1 is LNHDA and CDR2 is SQIVND (reference sequence). The CDR3 spans 16 residues. V gave up 4 bases and J gave up 2 bases, with 18 bases separating them. The complete variable domain, with remaining parts taken from reference TRBV19 and TRBJ2-7, reads DGGITQSPKYLFRKEGQNVTLSCEQNLNHDAMYWYRQDPGQGLRLIYYSQIVNDFQKGDIAEGYSVSREKKESFPLTVTSAQKNPTAFYLCASSNPGGPSPYEQYFGPGTRLTVT.

CDR3 amino acids: CASSSRTFYEQYF. The CDR3 nucleotides read TGTGCCAGCAGCTCACGGACCTTCTACGAGCAGTACTTC. V usage is TRBV7-2 and J usage is TRBJ2-7; D ambiguous. The V end lost 4 bases, the J end lost 3 bases, and 10 bases lay between the germline ends. The CDR3 has 13 residues. Germline V gives CDR1 SGHTA, CDR2 FQGNSA.

This chain joins TRBV6-5 and TRBJ2-1; 10 nucleotides align to TRBD2. This CDR3 contains 12 residues. Germline V CDR1 and CDR2: MNHEY, SVGAGI. V dropped 8 bases and J dropped 15; count of bases not matched to a gene: 10. CDR3 sequence reads: CASGESGRVWFF. As DNA, the CDR3 is TGTGCCAGCGGAGAGAGCGGGAGGGTTTGGTTCTTC.

On this clone: The limits of the CDR3 on the DNA are not certain, so only TCRdb's listed CDR3 is given. The chain uses TRBV21-1 and TRBJ1-3. TRBV21-1 is deemed a pseudogene. The CDR3 region is 17 residues in length, termini included. The CDR3 region is CASSKVWGAGSGNTIYF.